A single sample gave rise to the 18 T cell receptor beta chains below, sequenced in a study of T cell changes during pregnancy in multiple sclerosis. Here immunoSEQ multiplex PCR was the method, and the copy in TCRdb shows in-frame clones only, minus some. In the table there are tens of thousands of clones, about 93% of which are singletons. The sequences come from peripheral blood, collected in the third trimester of pregnancy. The receptors were sampled from a female donor with multiple sclerosis, enrolled in a pregnancy study.

V and J are TRBV4-1 and TRBJ2-3; 9 positions match TRBD2. CDR1 is MGHRA and CDR2 is YSYEKL in the germline V gene. This CDR3 region has 14 residues. V lost 6 bases and J lost 0; bases outside the gene matches: 1. The CDR3 bases are TGCGCCAGCAGTCTAGCGGGGAGCACAGATACGCAGTATTTT. Its protein is CASSLAGSTDTQYF.

In this sample, this clone turned up a few times. This sequence joins TRBV19 and TRBJ2-2; weak D call: TRBD2 (5 bases). Trimming cost V 7 bases and J 0 bases, with 9 bases left between them. CDR1 is LNHDA, CDR2 SQIVND, per germline (reference sequence). The CDR3 sequence is 14 residues long. This CDR3 is CASTMEANTGELFF. As DNA, the CDR3 is TGTGCCAGTACCATGGAGGCGAACACCGGGGAGCTGTTTTTT. The variable domain in full, with the rest retrieved from reference TRBV19 and TRBJ2-2, is DGGITQSPKYLFRKEGQNVTLSCEQNLNHDAMYWYRQDPGQGLRLIYYSQIVNDFQKGDIAEGYSVSREKKESFPLTVTSAQKNPTAFYLCASTMEANTGELFFGEGSRLTVL.

The rearrangement links TRBV28 to TRBJ2-3; 11 bases align to TRBD2. The CDR3 extends over 15 amino acids. Unmatched junction bases numbered 3, after V lost 3 bases and J lost 4 bases. Germline loops: CDR1 MDHEN, CDR2 SYDVKM. CDR3 DNA: TGTGCCAGCAGTTTGCTAGCGGGAGGTGCAGATACGCAGTATTTT. It yields the protein CASSLLAGGADTQYF. Together with reference TRBV28 and TRBJ2-3, the CDR3 gives the full variable domain: DVKVTQSSRYLVKRTGEKVFLECVQDMDHENMFWYRQDPGLGLRLIYFSYDVKMKEKGDIPEGYSVSREKKERFSLILESASTNQTSMYLCASSLLAGGADTQYFGPGTRLTVL.

The chain recombines TRBV30 with TRBJ2-6; D might be TRBD1 (6 bases). The V gene's germline CDR1 is GTSNPN and CDR2 SVGIG (reference sequence). Trimming removed 4 bases at V and 3 bases at J, with 13 bases between. This CDR3 contains 15 residues. The DNA of the CDR3 is TGTGCCTGGACAGGGGCCAAGCATGGGGCCAACGTCCTGACTTTC. Translating it yields CAWTGAKHGANVLTF.

This chain uses TRBV28 with TRBJ2-7, with 7 bases identical to TRBD1. Germline CDR1 and CDR2: MDHEN and SYDVKM. The CDR3 is 15 residues long. V lost 1 base, J lost 3 bases, and 6 bases stayed unmatched. CDR3 bases: TGTGCCAGCAGTTTATTAGGCGGACAGGACTACGAGCAGTACTTC. The encoded protein is CASSLLGGQDYEQYF.

This rearrangement joins TRBV29-1 to TRBJ1-5, with D perhaps TRBD1 (5 bases). The V end lost 2 bases, the J end lost 5 bases, and 16 bases lay between the germline ends. This CDR3 contains 15 residues. Germline V gene sequence: CDR1 SQVTM, CDR2 ANQGSEA. The CDR3 nucleotides read TGCAGCGTTGAAAGGGGTCAGGGAGGCCATCAGCCCCAGCATTTT. Amino acid sequence: CSVERGQGGHQPQHF.

The chain employs TRBV5-1 and TRBJ2-1; 9 positions agree with TRBD1. CDR3 length: 16 residues. Germline CDR1 SGHRS, CDR2 YFSETQ. Trimming removed 4 bases from V and 0 bases from J; junction bases left unmatched: 5. The CDR3 sequence: CASSLQGARSYNEQFF. CDR3 coding DNA: TGCGCCAGCAGCCTACAGGGGGCTCGCTCCTACAATGAGCAGTTCTTC.

The chain joins TRBV28 to TRBJ2-5, with 13 positions matching TRBD2. Germline V gene sequence: CDR1 MDHEN, CDR2 SYDVKM. This CDR3 has 17 residues. The V segment lost 8 bases and the J segment 4 bases; nucleotides outside the gene matches: 13. CDR3 protein: CASASNRWTSGRETQYF. In DNA form, the CDR3 reads TGTGCCAGCGCCTCGAATCGGTGGACTAGCGGGAGAGAGACCCAGTACTTC.

The chain couples TRBV7-9 to TRBJ2-7; TRBD1 aligns across 9 bases. This CDR3 has 15 residues. Per the germline V gene, CDR1 is SEHNR and CDR2 is FQNEAQ (reference sequence). Losses at the gene ends were 4 bases for V and 3 bases for J; bases not matched to a gene: 7. Here the CDR3 reads CASSSGQGWDYEQYF. DNA for the CDR3: TGTGCCAGCAGCTCCGGACAGGGGTGGGACTACGAGCAGTACTTC.

Note on this clone: Distinct nucleotide sequences in the sample also encode this CDR3. The CDR3 here is CASSLSTEAFF. For the CDR3, the DNA is TGTGCCAGCAGTTTGAGCACTGAAGCTTTCTTT. The gene calls are TRBV28 and TRBJ1-1; no clear D. V was shortened by 3 bases and J by 4 bases, with 3 bases between the two germline ends. Germline V gives CDR1 MDHEN, CDR2 SYDVKM. The CDR3 length is 11 residues. Full variable domain (outside the CDR3, taken from reference TRBV28 and TRBJ1-1): DVKVTQSSRYLVKRTGEKVFLECVQDMDHENMFWYRQDPGLGLRLIYFSYDVKMKEKGDIPEGYSVSREKKERFSLILESASTNQTSMYLCASSLSTEAFFGQGTRLTVV.

The V gene is TRBV2, the J gene TRBJ2-7; tentatively, D is TRBD2 (7 bases). Germline V CDR1 and CDR2: SNHLY, FYNNEI. CDR3 size: 15 residues. V was pared by 1 base and J by 2 bases, with 12 bases between. Written as DNA, the CDR3 is TGTGCCAGCAGTGAAGTAGGGGGACTACCCTACGAGCAGTACTTC. Its protein is CASSEVGGLPYEQYF.

This chain uses TRBV7-2 with TRBJ2-3, with 10 bases matching TRBD2. The CDR3 loop spans 17 amino acids. Losses at the gene ends were 1 base for V and 1 base for J; bases not matched to a gene: 5. Germline lookup yields CDR1 SGHTA and CDR2 FQGNSA. The CDR3 DNA follows: TGTGCCAGCAGCTTAGAGCTAGCGGGAGTTCGCACAGATACGCAGTATTTT. It encodes CASSLELAGVRTDTQYF.

This clone has only one observation. This sequence joins TRBV9 and TRBJ2-3; D is uncertain. V lost 2 bases, J lost 0 bases, and 10 bases lay in between. CDR1 SGDLS and CDR2 YYNGEE come from the germline V gene. This CDR3 is built from 15 residues. CDR3 amino acids: CASSVQAISTDTQYF. The CDR3 bases are TGTGCCAGCAGCGTTCAAGCGATTAGCACAGATACGCAGTATTTT.

The chain recombines TRBV10-2 with TRBJ2-2; TRBD2 matches 7 bases. This CDR3 comprises 15 residues. V was pared by 3 bases and J by 3 bases, with 4 bases of the junction left unmatched. CDR1 and CDR2 from the germline V gene are WSHSY and SAAADI. This CDR3 reads CASSETREYTGELFF. As DNA, the CDR3 is TGCGCCAGCAGTGAAACGCGGGAGTACACCGGGGAGCTGTTTTTT.

The rearrangement links TRBV6-1 to TRBJ2-7; 8 positions match TRBD2. Germline V gene lookup returns CDR1 MNHNS and CDR2 SASEGT. This CDR3 spans 14 amino acids. V shed 5 bases and J 7 bases; nucleotides not matched to a gene: 10. Written as DNA, the CDR3 is TGTGCCAGCAGTTATCTGACTAGCGTCTATGAGCAGTACTTC. Its protein is CASSYLTSVYEQYF.

V and J are TRBV28 and TRBJ1-2; TRBD1 agrees at 8 bases. This CDR3 comprises 16 residues. J lost 4 bases, V lost 2 bases, and 9 bases had no gene match. Germline lookup yields CDR1 MDHEN and CDR2 SYDVKM. CDR3 DNA sequence: TGTGCCAGCAGTTTAATCGTCGCCGGGACAGGCTATGGCTACACCTTC. Residues: CASSLIVAGTGYGYTF.

The chain couples TRBV2 to TRBJ1-1, with D hard to call. The ends were cut back, 6 bases at V and 5 bases at J, with 22 bases in the middle. The V gene's germline CDR1 is SNHLY and CDR2 FYNNEI. The CDR3 sequence is 16 residues long. The CDR3, as DNA: TGTGCCAGCAGGTTCTACCAAAAATGGTTGAGTACTGAAGCTTTCTTT. It is translated as CASRFYQKWLSTEAFF.

The chain recombines TRBV5-1 with TRBJ1-1; 7 bases agree with TRBD1. This CDR3 has 15 residues. The V gene's germline CDR1 is SGHRS and CDR2 YFSETQ. Unmatched junction bases numbered 10, after V lost 4 bases and J lost 4 bases. In DNA form, the CDR3 reads TGCGCCAGCAGCCCCCAGACAGGGTTGAGCACTGAAGCTTTCTTT. Translation gives CASSPQTGLSTEAFF.